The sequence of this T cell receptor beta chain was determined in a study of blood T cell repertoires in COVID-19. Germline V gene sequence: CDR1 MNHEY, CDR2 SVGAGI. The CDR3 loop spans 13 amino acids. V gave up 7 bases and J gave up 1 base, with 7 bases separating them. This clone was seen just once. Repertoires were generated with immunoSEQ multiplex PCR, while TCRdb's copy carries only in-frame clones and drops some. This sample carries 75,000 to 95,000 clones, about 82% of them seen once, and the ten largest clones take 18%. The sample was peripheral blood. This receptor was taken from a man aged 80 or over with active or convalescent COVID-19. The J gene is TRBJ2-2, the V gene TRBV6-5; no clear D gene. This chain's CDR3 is CASTRGNTGELFF. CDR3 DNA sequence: TGTGCCAGCACAAGAGGGAACACCGGGGAGCTGTTTTTT.